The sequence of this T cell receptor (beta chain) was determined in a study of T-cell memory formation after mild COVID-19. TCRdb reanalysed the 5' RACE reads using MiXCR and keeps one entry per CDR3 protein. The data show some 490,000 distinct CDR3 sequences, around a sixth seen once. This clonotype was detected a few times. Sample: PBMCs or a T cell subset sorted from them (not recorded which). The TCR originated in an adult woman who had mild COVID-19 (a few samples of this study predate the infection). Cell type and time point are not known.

The CDR3 nucleotides are TGTGCCAGCAGGGGCGGGGGGACCGGCATTGAGACCCAGTACTTC. This gives the protein CASRGGGTGIETQYF. This chain links TRBV5-4 with TRBJ2-5; 8 positions match TRBD2. This CDR3 is built from 15 residues. The germline V gene has CDR1 SGHNT and CDR2 YYREEE (reference sequence). With 5 bases clipped from V and 5 bases from J, the junction kept 11 bases outside the gene matches. Filled out from reference TRBV5-4 and TRBJ2-5, the complete variable domain reads ETGVTQSPTHLIKTRGQQVTLRCSSQSGHNTVSWYQQALGQGPQFIFQYYREEENGRGNFPPRFSGLQFPNYSSELNVNALELDDSALYLCASRGGGTGIETQYFGPGTRLLVL.